This TCR beta chain was obtained from a study of identical twins. Via MiXCR, TCRdb re-called the 5' RACE reads, giving one row per CDR3 protein. This table holds about 340,000 distinct CDR3 sequences, roughly 9% found once. V was cut by 0 bases and J by 6 bases, with 15 bases left in between. The germline CDR1 and CDR2 sequences are SGHRS and YFSETQ. The CDR3 is 16 residues long. Study results and caveats: Twins showed weaker excess sharing in their beta out-of-frame sequences.

This clonotype has a count of ten or more. Antigen unknown. The specimen was naive T cells sorted from blood. The genes are TRBV5-1 and TRBJ2-2, with D uncertain. The receptor's source is a woman aged 45-65 years in good health. CDR3 in amino acids: CASSLALGLVAGELFF. CDR3 in DNA: TGCGCCAGCAGCTTGGCCTTAGGTCTAGTTGCCGGGGAGCTGTTTTTT.